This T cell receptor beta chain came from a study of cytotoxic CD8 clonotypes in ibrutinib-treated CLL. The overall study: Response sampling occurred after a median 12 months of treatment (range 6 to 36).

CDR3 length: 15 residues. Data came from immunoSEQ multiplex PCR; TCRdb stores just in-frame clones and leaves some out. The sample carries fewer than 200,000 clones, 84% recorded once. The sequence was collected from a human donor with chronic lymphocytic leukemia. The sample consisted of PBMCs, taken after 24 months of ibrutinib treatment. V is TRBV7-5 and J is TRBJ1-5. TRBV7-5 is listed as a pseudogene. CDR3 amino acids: CVRSLVAEINQPQHF. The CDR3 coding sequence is TGTGTCAGAAGCTTAGTCGCGGAAATCAATCAGCCCCAGCATTTT.